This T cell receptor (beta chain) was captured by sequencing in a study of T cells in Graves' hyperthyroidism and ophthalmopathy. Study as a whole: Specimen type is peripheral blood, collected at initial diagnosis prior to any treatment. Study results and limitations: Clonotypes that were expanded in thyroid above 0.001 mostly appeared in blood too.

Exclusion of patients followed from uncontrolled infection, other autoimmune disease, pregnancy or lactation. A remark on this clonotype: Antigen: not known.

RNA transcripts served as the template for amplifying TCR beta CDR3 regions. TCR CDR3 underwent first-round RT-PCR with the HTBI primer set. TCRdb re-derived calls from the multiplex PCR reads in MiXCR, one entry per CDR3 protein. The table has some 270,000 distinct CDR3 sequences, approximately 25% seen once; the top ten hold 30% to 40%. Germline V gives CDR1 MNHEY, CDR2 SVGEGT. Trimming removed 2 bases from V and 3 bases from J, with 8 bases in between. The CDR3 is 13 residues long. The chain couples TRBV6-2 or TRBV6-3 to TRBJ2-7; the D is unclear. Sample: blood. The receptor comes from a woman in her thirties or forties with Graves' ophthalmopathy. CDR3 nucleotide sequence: TGTGCCAGCAGTTACCAGCGACGCTACGAGCAGTACTTC. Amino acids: CASSYQRRYEQYF.